Listed below are T cell receptor beta chains from one sample, sequenced in a study of CD8 T cells in Susac syndrome. MiXCR was run by TCRdb on the immunoSEQ multiplex PCR reads, yielding one entry per CDR3 protein. The sample holds approximately 190,000 distinct CDR3 sequences, around 95% seen once. Sequenced: CD4+ T cells from PBMCs. All receptors derive from a human donor with Susac syndrome. CDR3s include the opening cysteine and the closing phenylalanine or tryptophan. D genes are given only for firm matches. Not every row has a clone size; where given, it reads once, few, many or a size class.

-	TRBV29-1	TRBJ2-7	-	CSVEGLSSYEQYF	TGCAGCGTTGAAGGTCTGAGCTCCTACGAGCAGTACTTC
TRBD1	TRBV30	TRBJ2-3	-	CAWRGQGEDTQYF	TGTGCCTGGAGGGGACAGGGGGAAGATACGCAGTATTTT
-	TRBV30	TRBJ1-3	-	CAWSPTWTGNTIYF	TGTGCCTGGAGTCCAACATGGACGGGAAACACCATATATTTT
-	TRBV6-5	TRBJ1-1	-	CASSYSQPAGTEAFF	TGTGCCAGCAGTTACTCGCAGCCCGCGGGCACTGAAGCTTTCTTT
TRBD1	TRBV29-1	TRBJ1-2	-	CSVTGALPSGYTF	TGCAGCGTCACAGGGGCCCTCCCCTCTGGCTACACCTTC
-	TRBV5-1	TRBJ1-4	once	CASQPMGPGSNEKLFF	TGCGCCAGCCAGCCCATGGGCCCAGGTTCAAATGAAAAACTGTTTTTT
-	TRBV3-1	TRBJ1-2	-	CASSRHRDTSNYGYTF	TGTGCCAGCAGCCGCCACCGGGACACCTCTAACTATGGCTACACCTTC
-	TRBV30	TRBJ2-7	-	CAWAGTPLEQYF	TGTGCCTGGGCGGGGACCCCCCTCGAGCAGTACTTC
-	TRBV6-1	TRBJ2-6	-	CASSRLQFNSGANVLTF	TGTGCCAGCAGTCGACTACAGTTTAACTCTGGGGCCAACGTCCTGACTTTC
-	TRBV10-2	TRBJ2-7	-	CASKLGAYEQYF	TGCGCCAGCAAACTCGGGGCCTACGAGCAGTACTTC
-	TRBV27	TRBJ2-7	-	CASSFNGDPTYEQYF	TGTGCCAGCAGTTTCAATGGGGATCCCACCTACGAGCAGTACTTC
-	TRBV5-6	TRBJ2-7	once	CASSVWNRDLYEQYF	TGTGCCAGCAGCGTTTGGAACAGGGATCTCTACGAGCAGTACTTC
-	TRBV6-2/TRBV6-3	TRBJ2-1	-	CASQGGSYNEQFF	TGTGCCAGCCAGGGCGGCTCCTACAATGAGCAGTTCTTC
-	TRBV12-3/TRBV12-4	TRBJ2-5	-	CASSLPGLPQETQYF	TGTGCCAGCAGTCTACCGGGACTCCCTCAAGAGACCCAGTACTTC
-	TRBV9	TRBJ2-1	-	CASSVADTLISYNEQFF	TGTGCCAGCAGCGTAGCTGACACCTTGATCTCCTACAATGAGCAGTTCTTC
-	TRBV30	TRBJ1-3	-	CAWSVGGGNTIYF	TGTGCCTGGAGTGTGGGTGGAGGAAACACCATATATTTT
-	TRBV27	TRBJ2-7	once	CASSLYQSDEQYF	TGTGCCAGCAGTTTATACCAGTCTGACGAGCAGTACTTC
-	TRBV4-1	TRBJ2-3	-	CASSQVGVPQRTDTQYF	TGCGCCAGCAGCCAAGTCGGAGTTCCTCAGCGGACAGATACGCAGTATTTT
-	TRBV29-1	TRBJ1-4	-	CSAKANEKLFF	TGCAGCGCGAAAGCTAATGAAAAACTGTTTTTT
-	TRBV19	TRBJ1-4	once	CASSRSGPGEKLFF	TGTGCCAGTAGTCGATCGGGGCCCGGGGAAAAACTGTTTTTT
-	TRBV12-5	TRBJ1-1	-	CASGLPPGNTEAFF	TGTGCTAGTGGTTTGCCCCCCGGGAACACTGAAGCTTTCTTT
-	TRBV6-6	TRBJ2-7	-	CASSAPRYEQYF	TGTGCCAGCAGTGCACCCCGCTACGAGCAGTACTTC
TRBD2	TRBV30	TRBJ2-2	once	CAWSDGGTSGNTGELFF	TGTGCCTGGAGTGATGGGGGGACTAGCGGGAACACCGGGGAGCTGTTTTTT
-	TRBV2	TRBJ2-5	-	CASTPGRSQETQYF	TGTGCCAGCACCCCGGGAAGAAGCCAAGAGACCCAGTACTTC
-	TRBV4-3	TRBJ1-3	-	CASSQDVSSGNTIYF	TGCGCCAGCAGCCAAGATGTCAGCTCTGGAAACACCATATATTTT
-	TRBV12-3/TRBV12-4	TRBJ2-7	-	CASSFLYEQYF	TGTGCCAGCAGTTTTCTCTACGAGCAGTACTTC
-	TRBV20-1	TRBJ1-5	-	CSARASDIRNQPQHF	TGCAGTGCTAGAGCTTCGGACATCCGCAATCAGCCCCAGCATTTT
TRBD1	TRBV5-4	TRBJ2-5	-	CASSPGQGEETQYF	TGTGCCAGCAGCCCCGGACAGGGGGAAGAGACCCAGTACTTC
-	TRBV5-1	TRBJ2-2	once	CASSGGDKNTGELFF	TGCGCCAGCAGCGGGGGGGACAAGAACACCGGGGAGCTGTTTTTT
-	TRBV20-1	TRBJ2-3	-	CSASPGFRTDTQYF	TGCAGTGCTAGCCCGGGGTTCCGCACAGATACGCAGTATTTT
-	TRBV5-1	TRBJ2-5	-	CASSVRISGETQYF	TGCGCCAGCAGCGTCAGGATTAGTGGAGAGACCCAGTACTTC
-	TRBV5-1	TRBJ2-5	-	CASSAGGGYQETQYF	TGCGCCAGCAGCGCCGGAGGGGGGTACCAAGAGACCCAGTACTTC
-	TRBV9	TRBJ1-1	-	CASSVDVRATEAFF	TGTGCCAGCAGCGTCGACGTTAGGGCGACTGAAGCTTTCTTT
-	TRBV24-1	TRBJ2-7	-	CATSERFRGRYEQYF	TGTGCCACCAGTGAAAGGTTCCGAGGCCGCTACGAGCAGTACTTC
-	TRBV24-1	TRBJ2-3	-	CATSDSDRSTDTQYF	TGTGCCACCAGTGATTCCGACAGGAGCACAGATACGCAGTATTTT
-	TRBV19	TRBJ1-1	-	CASSMTSTVEAFF	TGTGCCAGTAGCATGACGTCAACAGTTGAAGCTTTCTTT
TRBD1	TRBV7-9	TRBJ2-7	-	CASSFTHRQGHQYEQYF	TGTGCCAGCAGCTTCACTCACCGACAGGGACACCAATACGAGCAGTACTTC
-	TRBV2	TRBJ2-5	-	CAGARDLVETQYF	TGTGCCGGGGCCCGGGACTTGGTTGAGACCCAGTACTTC
-	TRBV30	TRBJ1-6	-	CAWSVRGDNSPLHF	TGTGCCTGGAGTGTACGTGGGGATAATTCACCCCTCCACTTT
-	TRBV7-8	TRBJ2-5	once	CASSRNLPRGSETQYF	TGTGCCAGCAGCCGTAACCTCCCCCGCGGCTCAGAGACCCAGTACTTC
TRBD1	TRBV29-1	TRBJ1-4	-	CSVEEGDRDELFF	TGCAGCGTTGAAGAAGGAGACAGGGATGAACTGTTTTTT
-	TRBV21-1	TRBJ1-1	-	CASGIPRDTEAFF	TGTGCCAGCGGGATACCGAGGGACACTGAAGCTTTCTTT
TRBD1	TRBV7-7	TRBJ2-7	-	CASSLGTGVVEQYF	TGTGCCAGCAGCTTAGGGACAGGGGTAGTCGAGCAGTACTTC
-	TRBV4-2	TRBJ1-4	once	CASSRSQDPYNEKLFF	TGTGCCAGCAGCCGATCACAAGACCCCTATAATGAAAAACTGTTTTTT
-	TRBV19	TRBJ2-1	-	CASNDGTDYNEQFF	TGTGCCAGTAACGACGGGACGGACTACAATGAGCAGTTCTTC
-	TRBV30	TRBJ2-7	-	CAWSVVNYEQYF	TGTGCCTGGAGTGTCGTTAACTACGAGCAGTACTTC
-	TRBV9	TRBJ2-6	-	CAYTGGAGANVLTF	TGTGCCTACACCGGCGGGGCTGGGGCCAACGTCCTGACTTTC
-	TRBV28	TRBJ1-5	-	CASSLFRRESNQPQHF	TGTGCCAGCAGTTTATTCCGACGGGAGAGCAATCAGCCCCAGCATTTT
-	TRBV29-1	TRBJ2-3	-	CSAPDGSWADTQYF	TGCAGCGCCCCCGACGGATCCTGGGCAGATACGCAGTATTTT
-	TRBV7-8	TRBJ1-2	-	CASSFGTGLFNYGYTF	TGTGCCAGCAGCTTCGGGACCGGCTTATTTAACTATGGCTACACCTTC
-	TRBV6-5	TRBJ2-3	-	CASSYRGVGDTQYF	TGTGCCAGCAGTTACAGGGGGGTAGGAGATACGCAGTATTTT